This T cell receptor (beta chain) was sequenced during a study of T cell changes during pregnancy in multiple sclerosis. Measured with immunoSEQ multiplex PCR; TCRdb has only the in-frame clones, and not every one. The repertoire holds 70,000 to 95,000 clones, with approximately 93% as singletons. Germline CDR1 reads SGHNT; CDR2 reads YYREEE (reference sequence). Trimming took off 0 bases at V and 3 bases at J, with 13 bases between the two ends. This CDR3 comprises 15 residues. V usage is TRBV5-4 and J usage is TRBJ2-7; D is possibly TRBD2 (5 bases). This specimen consisted of peripheral blood, obtained in the second trimester of pregnancy. This TCR was sampled from a female donor with multiple sclerosis, enrolled in a pregnancy study. CDR3 coding DNA: TGTGCCAGCAGCTTGGATCCCGCCGGAGGCTACGAGCAGTACTTC. Encoded protein: CASSLDPAGGYEQYF.